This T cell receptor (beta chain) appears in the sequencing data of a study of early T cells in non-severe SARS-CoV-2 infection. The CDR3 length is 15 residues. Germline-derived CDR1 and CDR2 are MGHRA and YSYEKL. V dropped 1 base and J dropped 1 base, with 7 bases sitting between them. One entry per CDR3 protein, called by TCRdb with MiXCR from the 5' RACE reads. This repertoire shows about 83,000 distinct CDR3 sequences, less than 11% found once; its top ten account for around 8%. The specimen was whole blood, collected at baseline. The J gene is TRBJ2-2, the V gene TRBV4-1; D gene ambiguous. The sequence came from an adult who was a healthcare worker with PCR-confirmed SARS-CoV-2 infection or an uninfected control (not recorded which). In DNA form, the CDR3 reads TGCGCCAGCAGCCAAGTGGGGTTGAACACCGGGGAGCTGTTTTTT. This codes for CASSQVGLNTGELFF.